The clone carrying this TCR beta chain was seen many times. The record originates from a study of human T cells and chemical hapten exposure. Noted time point: pre-sensitization, week 0. Sample treatment: therapeutic diphenylcyclopropenone sensitization with weekly scalp DPC. Each CDR3 protein is one row after TCRdb ran MiXCR on the RACE reads. The sample holds 350,000 to 400,000 distinct CDR3 sequences, roughly 5.3% seen once. Germline values: CDR1 PRHDT, CDR2 FYEKMQ (reference sequence). Trimming removed 5 bases from V and 1 base from J; junction bases left unmatched: 10. CDR3 length: 17 amino acids.

The material was whole blood, obtained in connection with sensitization to the hapten diphenylcyclopropenone (DPC). The chain couples TRBV13 to TRBJ2-3; 9 bases map to TRBD2. The TCR originated in a woman aged 50 to 65 with alopecia areata. Some clones in this sample may be carry-over from other donors' samples. CDR3 sequence reads: CASSTRLAEHGTDTQYF. The CDR3 DNA follows: TGTGCCAGCAGCACCCGACTAGCGGAGCATGGCACAGATACGCAGTATTTT.